A few counts support the clone carrying this TCR beta chain. Its antigen remains unknown. This sample is part of a study of siplizumab effects on memory and regulatory T cells. Study observations and caveats: Siplizumab, the agent tested, significantly reduced alloreactive sequences traceable to unstimulated CD4+ memory cells. Suppressive activity of Tregs proliferating in siplizumab cultures remained unconfirmed. No naive or memory phenotype could be assigned to roughly 80-97% of proliferating clones.

For 6 days at 37°C, the mixed lymphocyte reaction cells were kept in coculture. The protocol was immunoSEQ multiplex PCR, while the TCRdb copy is restricted to in-frame clones and leaves out a portion. This sample has more than 12,000 clones, with roughly 40% found just once. This CDR3 has 11 amino acids. CDR1 and CDR2 from the germline V gene are SGHVS and FNYEAQ. Trimming removed 4 bases at V and 9 bases at J, with 7 bases between. The source is a human donor in good health; the cells came from an allogeneic mixed lymphocyte reaction. Some clones in this sample may be carry-over from other donors' samples. This chain links TRBV7-6 with TRBJ2-1; D unclear. Sequencing was performed on CFSE-low (dividing) CD4+ T cells sorted from an allogeneic mixed lymphocyte reaction. In DNA, the CDR3 is TGTGCCAGCAGCTCGTCCAGTGAGCAGTTCTTC. Amino acids: CASSSSSEQFF. Variable domain in full (rest from reference TRBV7-6 and TRBJ2-1): GAGVSQSPRYKVTKRGQDVALRCDPISGHVSLYWYRQALGQGPEFLTYFNYEAQQDKSGLPNDRFSAERPEGSISTLTIQRTEQRDSAMYRCASSSSSEQFFGPGTRLTVL.